This T cell receptor beta chain derives from a study of T cell repertoires in cytomegalovirus infection. General study results and limits: Ex vivo responses were dominated by HLA-C-restricted CMV-specific TCR beta clonotypes.

This clonotype was picked up a small number of times. The antigen is unknown. MiXCR, run by TCRdb on the reads, gives a single entry per CDR3 protein. The repertoire holds about 490,000 distinct CDR3 sequences, with about a quarter as singletons. This CDR3 is built from 15 residues. Between the trimmed V and J ends, which lost 5 bases and 8 bases, there was a span of 21 bases. The V gene's germline CDR1 is MDHEN and CDR2 SYDVKM. The V call is TRBV28, the J call TRBJ1-2; possibly TRBD1 for D (6 bases). This TCR came from a human donor in good health (CMV status not recorded). Some clones in this sample may be carry-over from other donors' samples. Sequencing was carried out using PBMCs. This CDR3 reads CASSHPHGGGEGYTF. The CDR3 nucleotides are TGTGCCAGCAGTCACCCCCACGGGGGCGGGGAAGGCTACACCTTC.